This T cell receptor beta chain was recorded in a study of T cell clones after liver transplantation. Study as a whole: Third-party-reactive TCRbeta sequences from pre-transplant mixed lymphocyte reactions served as antigen-independent comparators. Until 12-24 months post-transplant, subjects got standard immunosuppression and no induction. Blood was drawn pre-transplant, before withdrawal, and after full or failed withdrawal. Study findings and constraints: In a couple of subjects, few donor cells limited the measurable donor-reactive repertoire.

The repertoire was sequenced with immunoSEQ multiplex PCR; TCRdb's copy has only in-frame clones and lacks some. The sample records 95,000 to 130,000 clones, 90% being singletons. Remarks on this clone: Its antigen is not identified.

The TCR was taken from a human patient who received a liver transplant. Some T cells may have originated in the graft donor. The sequencing here drew on CD4+ T cells from blood, taken 12 months after liver transplant.

CDR3 loop: CASSEITRSFHGYTF. DNA for the CDR3: TGTGCCAGCAGTGAAATCACCAGGAGCTTTCATGGCTACACCTTC. This sequence joins TRBV2 and TRBJ1-2; D is undetermined. Looked up from germline, CDR1 is SNHLY and CDR2 is FYNNEI. Trimming pared 2 bases from V and 6 bases from J, leaving 16 bases between. The CDR3 has 15 residues. The full variable domain, with the rest looked up from reference TRBV2 and TRBJ1-2, is EPEVTQTPSHQVTQMGQEVILRCVPISNHLYFYWYRQILGQKVEFLVSFYNNEISEKSEIFDDQFSVERPDGSNFTLKIRSTKLEDSAMYFCASSEITRSFHGYTFGSGTRLTVV.